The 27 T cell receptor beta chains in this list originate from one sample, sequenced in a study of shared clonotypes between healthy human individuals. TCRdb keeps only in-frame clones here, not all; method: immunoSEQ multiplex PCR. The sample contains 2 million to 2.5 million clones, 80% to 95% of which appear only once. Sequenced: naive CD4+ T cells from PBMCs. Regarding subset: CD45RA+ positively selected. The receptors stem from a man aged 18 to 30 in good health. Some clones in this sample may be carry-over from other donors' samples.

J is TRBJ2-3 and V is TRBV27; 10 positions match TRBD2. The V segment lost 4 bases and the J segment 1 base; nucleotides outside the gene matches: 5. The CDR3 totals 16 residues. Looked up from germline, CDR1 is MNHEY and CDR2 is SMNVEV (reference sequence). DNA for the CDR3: TGTGCCAGCAGTTCCGATCTAGCGGGGGGCACAGATACGCAGTATTTT. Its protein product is CASSSDLAGGTDTQYF.

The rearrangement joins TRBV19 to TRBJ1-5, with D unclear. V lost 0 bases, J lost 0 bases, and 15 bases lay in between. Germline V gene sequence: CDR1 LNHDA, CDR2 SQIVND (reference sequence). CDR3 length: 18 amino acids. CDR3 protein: CASSIDTNPTFSNQPQHF. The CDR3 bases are TGTGCCAGTAGTATAGATACGAATCCGACCTTTAGCAATCAGCCCCAGCATTTT.

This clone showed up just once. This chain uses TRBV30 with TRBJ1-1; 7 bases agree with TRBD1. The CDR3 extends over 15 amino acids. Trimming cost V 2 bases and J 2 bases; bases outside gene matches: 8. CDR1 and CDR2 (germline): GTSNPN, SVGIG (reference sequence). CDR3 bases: TGTGCCTGGAGTAAACTGGGACAGACAAACACTGAAGCTTTCTTT. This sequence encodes CAWSKLGQTNTEAFF.

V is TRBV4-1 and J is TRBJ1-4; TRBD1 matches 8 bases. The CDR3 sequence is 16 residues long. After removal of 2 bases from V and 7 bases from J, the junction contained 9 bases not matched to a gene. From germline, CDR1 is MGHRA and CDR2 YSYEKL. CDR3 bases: TGCGCCAGCAGCCAACCCACAGGGGGTGCAGGTGAAAAACTGTTTTTT. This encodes CASSQPTGGAGEKLFF.

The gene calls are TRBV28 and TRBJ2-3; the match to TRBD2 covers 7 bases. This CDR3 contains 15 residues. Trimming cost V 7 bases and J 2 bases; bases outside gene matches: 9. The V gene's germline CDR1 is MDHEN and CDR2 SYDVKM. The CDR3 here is CASNLLRGVTDTQYF. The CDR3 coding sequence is TGTGCCAGCAACTTACTACGGGGGGTCACAGATACGCAGTATTTT.

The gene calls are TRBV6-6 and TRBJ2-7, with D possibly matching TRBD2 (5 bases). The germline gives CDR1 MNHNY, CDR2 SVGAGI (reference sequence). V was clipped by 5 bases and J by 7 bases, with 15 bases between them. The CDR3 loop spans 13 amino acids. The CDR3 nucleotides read TGTGCCAGCAGTACCCCACCATCGGGGGAGCAGTACTTC. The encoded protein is CASSTPPSGEQYF.

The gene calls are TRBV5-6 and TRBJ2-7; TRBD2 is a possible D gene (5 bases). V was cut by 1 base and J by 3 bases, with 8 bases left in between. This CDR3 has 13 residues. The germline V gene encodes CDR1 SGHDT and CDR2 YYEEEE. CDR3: CASSLYGSYEQYF. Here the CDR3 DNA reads TGTGCCAGCAGCTTGTATGGGAGCTACGAGCAGTACTTC.

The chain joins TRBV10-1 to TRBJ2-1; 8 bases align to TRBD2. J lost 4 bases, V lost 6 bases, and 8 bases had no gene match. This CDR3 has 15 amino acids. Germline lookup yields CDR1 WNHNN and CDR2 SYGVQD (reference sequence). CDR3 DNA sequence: TGCGCCAGCAGCCCGACTAGCGAAGATTACAATGAGCAGTTCTTC. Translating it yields CASSPTSEDYNEQFF.

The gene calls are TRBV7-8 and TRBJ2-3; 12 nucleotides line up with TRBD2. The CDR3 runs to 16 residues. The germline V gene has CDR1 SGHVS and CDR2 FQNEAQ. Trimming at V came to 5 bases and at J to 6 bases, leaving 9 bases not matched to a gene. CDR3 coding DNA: TGTGCCAGCAGCGGGCGACTAGCGGGAGCACCGGATACGCAGTATTTT. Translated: CASSGRLAGAPDTQYF. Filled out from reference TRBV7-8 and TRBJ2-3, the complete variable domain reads GAGVSQSPRYKVAKRGQDVALRCDPISGHVSLFWYQQALGQGPEFLTYFQNEAQLDKSGLPSDRFFAERPEGSVSTLKIQRTQQEDSAVYLCASSGRLAGAPDTQYFGPGTRLTVL.

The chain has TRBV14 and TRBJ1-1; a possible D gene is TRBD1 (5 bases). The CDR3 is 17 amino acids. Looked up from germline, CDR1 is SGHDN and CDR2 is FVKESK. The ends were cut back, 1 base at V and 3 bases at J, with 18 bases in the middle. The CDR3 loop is CASSQGGVTVRHTEAFF. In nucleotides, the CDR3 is TGTGCCAGCAGCCAAGGGGGGGTTACAGTCCGGCACACTGAAGCTTTCTTT.

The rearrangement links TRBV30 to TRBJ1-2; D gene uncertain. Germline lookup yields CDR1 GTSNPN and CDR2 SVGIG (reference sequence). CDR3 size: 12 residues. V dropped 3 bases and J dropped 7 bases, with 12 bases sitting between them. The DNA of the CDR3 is TGTGCCTGGAGGTGGTCGTTTCGTGGCTACACCTTC. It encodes CAWRWSFRGYTF.

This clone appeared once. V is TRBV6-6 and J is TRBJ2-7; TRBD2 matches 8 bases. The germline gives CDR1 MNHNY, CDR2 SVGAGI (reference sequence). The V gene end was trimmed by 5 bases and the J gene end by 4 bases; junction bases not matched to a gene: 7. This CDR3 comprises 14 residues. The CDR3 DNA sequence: TGTGCCAGCAGTCCCCGGCGGGGGGCGTACGAGCAGTACTTC. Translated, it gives CASSPRRGAYEQYF.

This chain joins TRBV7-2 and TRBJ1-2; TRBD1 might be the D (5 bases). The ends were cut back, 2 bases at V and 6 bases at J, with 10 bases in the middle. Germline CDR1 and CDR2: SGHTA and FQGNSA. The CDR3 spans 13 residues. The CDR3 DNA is TGTGCCAGCAGCTTAAGCAGGGAGAATGGCTACACCTTC. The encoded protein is CASSLSRENGYTF.

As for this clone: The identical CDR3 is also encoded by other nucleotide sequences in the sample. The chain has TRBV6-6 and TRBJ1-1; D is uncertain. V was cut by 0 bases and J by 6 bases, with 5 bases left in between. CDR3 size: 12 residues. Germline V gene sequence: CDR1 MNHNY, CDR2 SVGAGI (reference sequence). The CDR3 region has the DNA TGTGCCAGCAGTTACTCCGGGGCTGAAGCTTTCTTT. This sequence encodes CASSYSGAEAFF.

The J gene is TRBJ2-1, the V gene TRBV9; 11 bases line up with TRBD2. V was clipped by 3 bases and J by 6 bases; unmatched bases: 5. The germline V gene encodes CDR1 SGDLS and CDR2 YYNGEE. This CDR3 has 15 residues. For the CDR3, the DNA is TGTGCCAGCAGCGGGGGACTAGCGGACTTCAATGAGCAGTTCTTC. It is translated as CASSGGLADFNEQFF.

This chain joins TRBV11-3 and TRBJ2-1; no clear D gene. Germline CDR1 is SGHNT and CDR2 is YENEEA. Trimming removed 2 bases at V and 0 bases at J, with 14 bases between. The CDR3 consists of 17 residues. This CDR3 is CASSLIPASCSYNEQFF. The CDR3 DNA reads TGTGCCAGCAGCTTAATACCAGCGTCGTGCTCCTACAATGAGCAGTTCTTC.

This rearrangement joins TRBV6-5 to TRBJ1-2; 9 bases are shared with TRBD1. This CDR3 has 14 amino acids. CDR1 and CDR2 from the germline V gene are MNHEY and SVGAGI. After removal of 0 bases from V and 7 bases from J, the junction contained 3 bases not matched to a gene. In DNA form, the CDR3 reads TGTGCCAGCAGTTACTCAGAGACAGGGGGTGGCTACACCTTC. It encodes CASSYSETGGGYTF.

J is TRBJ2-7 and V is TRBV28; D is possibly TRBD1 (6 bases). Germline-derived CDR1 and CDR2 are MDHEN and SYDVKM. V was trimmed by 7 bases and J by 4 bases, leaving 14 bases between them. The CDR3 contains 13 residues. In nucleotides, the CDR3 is TGTGCCAGCACCGGACAGTACCTGTACGAGCAGTACTTC. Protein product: CASTGQYLYEQYF.

The CDR3 sequence: CASRLLTGGETEAFF. The CDR3 DNA reads as TGCGCCAGCAGACTCCTGACAGGGGGCGAGACTGAAGCTTTCTTT. The gene calls are TRBV5-1 and TRBJ1-1; TRBD1 aligns across 10 bases. Germline values: CDR1 SGHRS, CDR2 YFSETQ. The V gene end was trimmed by 5 bases and the J gene end by 5 bases; junction bases not matched to a gene: 9. The CDR3 loop spans 15 amino acids.

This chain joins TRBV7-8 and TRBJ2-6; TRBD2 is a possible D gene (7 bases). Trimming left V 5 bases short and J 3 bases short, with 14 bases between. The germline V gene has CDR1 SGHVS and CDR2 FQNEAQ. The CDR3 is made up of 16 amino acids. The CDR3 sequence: CASSRLGGLGANVLTF. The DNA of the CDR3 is TGTGCCAGCAGCCGCCTGGGGGGGCTTGGGGCCAACGTCCTGACTTTC.

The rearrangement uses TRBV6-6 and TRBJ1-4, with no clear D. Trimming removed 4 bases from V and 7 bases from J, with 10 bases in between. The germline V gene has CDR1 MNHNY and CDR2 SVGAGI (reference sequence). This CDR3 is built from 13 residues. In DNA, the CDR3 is TGTGCCAGCAGTTCAGTGAGGATTGAAAAACTGTTTTTT. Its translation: CASSSVRIEKLFF.

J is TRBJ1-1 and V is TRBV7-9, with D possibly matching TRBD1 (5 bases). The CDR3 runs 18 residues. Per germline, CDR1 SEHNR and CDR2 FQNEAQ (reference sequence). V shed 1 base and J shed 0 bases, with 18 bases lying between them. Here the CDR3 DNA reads TGTGCCAGCAGCTTAGGGCACCGGGGACGACTGATGAACACTGAAGCTTTCTTT. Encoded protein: CASSLGHRGRLMNTEAFF.

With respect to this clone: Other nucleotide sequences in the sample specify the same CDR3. The CDR3 is CASSSPTEAFF. The CDR3, as DNA: TGTGCCAGCAGTTCCCCGACCGAAGCTTTCTTT. The chain couples TRBV28 to TRBJ1-1; D call uncertain. The germline V gene encodes CDR1 MDHEN and CDR2 SYDVKM. Trimming took 4 bases from V and 8 from J, leaving 8 bases between them. The CDR3 sequence is 11 residues long.

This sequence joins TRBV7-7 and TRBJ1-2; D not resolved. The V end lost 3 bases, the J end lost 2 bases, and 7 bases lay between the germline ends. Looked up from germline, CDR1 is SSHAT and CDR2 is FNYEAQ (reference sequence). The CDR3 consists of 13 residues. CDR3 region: CASSFRGNYGYTF. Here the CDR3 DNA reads TGTGCCAGCAGCTTCCGGGGAAACTATGGCTACACCTTC.

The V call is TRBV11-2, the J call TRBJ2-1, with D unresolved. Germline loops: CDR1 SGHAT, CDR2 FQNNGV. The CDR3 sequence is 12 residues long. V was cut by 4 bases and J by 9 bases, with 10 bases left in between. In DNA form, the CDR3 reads TGTGCCAGCAGCTCCCCTCCCAGTGAGCAGTTCTTC. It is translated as CASSSPPSEQFF.

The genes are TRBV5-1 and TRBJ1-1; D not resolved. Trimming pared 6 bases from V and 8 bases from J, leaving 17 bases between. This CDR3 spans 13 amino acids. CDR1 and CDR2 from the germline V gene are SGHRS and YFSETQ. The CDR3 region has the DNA TGCGCCAGCAAGGTAATTCCCACGGCGGAAGCTTTCTTT. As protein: CASKVIPTAEAFF.

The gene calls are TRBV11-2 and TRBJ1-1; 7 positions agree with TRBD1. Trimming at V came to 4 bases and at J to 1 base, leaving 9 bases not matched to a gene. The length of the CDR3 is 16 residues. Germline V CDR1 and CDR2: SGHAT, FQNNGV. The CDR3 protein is CASSSTRGGANTEAFF. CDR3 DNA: TGTGCCAGCAGCTCAACCAGGGGGGGAGCGAACACTGAAGCTTTCTTT.